This is a list of T cell receptor beta chains from one sample in a study of blood T cells in healthy people across ages. One entry per CDR3 protein, called by TCRdb with MiXCR from the 5' RACE reads. The repertoire holds around 800,000 distinct CDR3 sequences, with 35% to 60% as singletons. Sequenced: blood. The receptors derive from an elderly man in good health. CDR3s leave out the opening cysteine and the closing phenylalanine or tryptophan. Each record gives: J gene, V gene, CDR3 protein.

TRBJ1-5	TRBV3-1	ASSQVLQPQH
TRBJ2-7	TRBV11-2	ASSLVFGRRSYEQY
TRBJ1-1	TRBV5-1	ASSQPPGRNTEAF
TRBJ2-7	TRBV18	ASSPGRVEQY
TRBJ2-3	TRBV9	ASSPPSTQY
TRBJ2-5	TRBV29-1	SGRTGQETQY
TRBJ2-1	TRBV24-1	ATSDPAPGQGYNEQF
TRBJ1-2	TRBV4-2	ASSQENYGYT
TRBJ2-1	TRBV3-1	ASSQIWTGGPVNEQF
TRBJ2-7	TRBV14	ASSQDVRQGESSYEQY
TRBJ2-3	TRBV20-1	SARGDFLLLSDTQY
NA	TRBV20-1	SAYPGLAGETQY
TRBJ2-3	TRBV20-1	SARRGGNTDTQY
TRBJ2-1	TRBV29-1	SVAERALYNEQF
TRBJ2-7	TRBV7-9	ASSVEQANEQY
TRBJ1-1	TRBV4-1	ASSRTGQVLNTEAF
NA	TRBV7-2	ASSLRTGGGGETQY
TRBJ2-3	TRBV12-3/TRBV12-4	ASRMQGTDTQY
TRBJ2-7	TRBV6-2/TRBV6-3	ASSTRTSGSMDEQY
TRBJ1-1	TRBV28	ASTLPGGTEAF
TRBJ2-3	TRBV29-1	SVEGDSYTDTQY
TRBJ2-1	TRBV7-2	ASTLAGGYNEQF
TRBJ2-1	TRBV20-1	SAGRAGNEQF
TRBJ2-7	TRBV28	ASSFLGRMGQY
TRBJ1-5	TRBV24-1	ATSAPQTNQPQH
TRBJ1-4	TRBV4-1	ASSQDEEVPNEKLF
TRBJ2-5	TRBV12-3/TRBV12-4	ASRPSGNSNEQY
TRBJ2-3	TRBV5-1	ASSRAQGTDTQY
TRBJ2-7	TRBV5-6	ASSPDREPYEQY
TRBJ2-5	TRBV12-3/TRBV12-4	ASSSHRGGTETQY
TRBJ2-4	TRBV21-1	ASSKVTGDSKNIQY
TRBJ2-7	TRBV7-2	AGRYAGGSSYEQY
TRBJ2-7	TRBV6-2/TRBV6-3	ASSYLAQSGVLYEQY
TRBJ2-3	TRBV20-1	SAREREGWADTQY
TRBJ2-5	TRBV20-1	SAASEYNEQY
TRBJ2-2	TRBV9	ASSVAYSTGELF
TRBJ2-7	TRBV2	ASSGTGQGAYYEQY
TRBJ1-5	TRBV6-1	ASSAQQGRYSNQPQH
TRBJ2-3	TRBV5-1	ASSSDGGSADTQY
TRBJ2-2	TRBV2	ASSPSRTSGYTGELF
TRBJ2-3	TRBV7-2	ASSLASKVSSGRTGTQY
TRBJ1-3	TRBV6-2/TRBV6-3	ASSSRDGGNTIY
TRBJ2-1	TRBV20-1	SASDRGSYNEQF
TRBJ2-7	TRBV29-1	SVRTGFGEQY
TRBJ2-1	TRBV20-1	SALLGGGVDNEQF
TRBJ2-1	TRBV25-1	ASSAMGRPNEQF